The clone carrying this T cell receptor beta chain was recorded a few times. J gave up 6 bases and V 3 bases, and 10 bases lay outside the gene matches. CDR1 and CDR2 (germline): SGDLS, YYNGEE. This CDR3 region has 15 residues. These data come from a study of blood T cell repertoires in COVID-19. Using immunoSEQ multiplex PCR, the repertoire was profiled, and TCRdb retains in-frame clones only, with some absent. The sample lists a few hundred thousand clones; about 81% were seen once. Source material: peripheral blood. This chain joins TRBV9 and TRBJ2-7; 9 bases are shared with TRBD2. The clonotype was recovered from a woman aged 70-85 years with COVID-19, enrolled during active disease. The CDR3 is CASSALAGVTAEQYF. The CDR3 bases are TGTGCCAGCAGCGCCTTAGCGGGAGTAACGGCCGAGCAGTACTTC.